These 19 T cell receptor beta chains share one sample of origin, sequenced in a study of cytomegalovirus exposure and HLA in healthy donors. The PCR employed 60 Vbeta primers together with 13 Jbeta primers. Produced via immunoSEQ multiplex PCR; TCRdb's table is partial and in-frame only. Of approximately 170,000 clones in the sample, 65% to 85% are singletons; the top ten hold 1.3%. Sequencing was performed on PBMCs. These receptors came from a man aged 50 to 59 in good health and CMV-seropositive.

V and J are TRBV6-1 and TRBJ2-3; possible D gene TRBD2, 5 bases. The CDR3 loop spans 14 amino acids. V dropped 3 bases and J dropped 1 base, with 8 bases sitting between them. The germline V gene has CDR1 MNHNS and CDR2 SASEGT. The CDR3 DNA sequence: TGTGCCAGCAGTGATGGGCGGGGCACAGATACGCAGTATTTT. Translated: CASSDGRGTDTQYF.

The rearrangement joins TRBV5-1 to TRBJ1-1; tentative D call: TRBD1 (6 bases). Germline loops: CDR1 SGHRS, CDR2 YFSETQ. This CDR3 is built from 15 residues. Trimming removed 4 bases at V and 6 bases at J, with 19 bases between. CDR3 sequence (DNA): TGCGCCAGCAGCGGAAGACAGGTTGGGGACCCTGAAGCTTTCTTT. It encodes CASSGRQVGDPEAFF.

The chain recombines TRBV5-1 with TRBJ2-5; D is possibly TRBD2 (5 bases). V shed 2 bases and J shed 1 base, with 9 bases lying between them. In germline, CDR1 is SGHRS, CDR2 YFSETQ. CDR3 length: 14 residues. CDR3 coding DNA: TGCGCCAGCAGCTTCAGGACTCTCCAAGAGACCCAGTACTTC. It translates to CASSFRTLQETQYF.

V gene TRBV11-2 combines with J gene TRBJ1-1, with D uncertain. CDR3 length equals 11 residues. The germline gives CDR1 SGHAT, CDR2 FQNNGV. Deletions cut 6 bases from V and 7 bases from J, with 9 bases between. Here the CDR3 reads CASRGGVEAFF. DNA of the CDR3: TGTGCCAGCAGGGGAGGAGTTGAAGCTTTCTTT.

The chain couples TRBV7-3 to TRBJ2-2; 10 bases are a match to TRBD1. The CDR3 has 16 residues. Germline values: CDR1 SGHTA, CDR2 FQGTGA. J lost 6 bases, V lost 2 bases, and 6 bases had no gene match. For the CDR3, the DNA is TGTGCCAGCAGCTTACCGGGGACAGGGGAGTCCGGGGAGCTGTTTTTT. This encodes CASSLPGTGESGELFF. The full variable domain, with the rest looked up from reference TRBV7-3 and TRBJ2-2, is GAGVSQTPSNKVTEKGKYVELRCDPISGHTALYWYRQSLGQGPEFLIYFQGTGAADDSGLPNDRFFAVRPEGSVSTLKIQRTERGDSAVYLCASSLPGTGESGELFFGEGSRLTVL.

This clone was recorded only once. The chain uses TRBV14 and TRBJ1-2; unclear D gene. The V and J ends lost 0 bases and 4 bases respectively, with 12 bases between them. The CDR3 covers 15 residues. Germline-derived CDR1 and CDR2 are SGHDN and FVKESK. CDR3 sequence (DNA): TGTGCCAGCAGCCAAGATCTAGGAGTTTCCTATGGCTACACCTTC. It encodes CASSQDLGVSYGYTF.

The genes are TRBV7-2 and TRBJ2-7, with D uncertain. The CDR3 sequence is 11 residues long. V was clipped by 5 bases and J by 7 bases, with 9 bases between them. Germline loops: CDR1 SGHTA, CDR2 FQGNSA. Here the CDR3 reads CASSLRDEQYF. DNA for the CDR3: TGTGCCAGCAGCCTACGAGATGAGCAGTACTTC.

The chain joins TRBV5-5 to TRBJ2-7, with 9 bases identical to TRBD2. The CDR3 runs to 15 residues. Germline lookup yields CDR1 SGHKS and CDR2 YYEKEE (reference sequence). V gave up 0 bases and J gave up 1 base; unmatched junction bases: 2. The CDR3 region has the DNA TGTGCCAGCAGCTTGGGGCTAGCGGGATCCTACGAGCAGTACTTC. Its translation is CASSLGLAGSYEQYF. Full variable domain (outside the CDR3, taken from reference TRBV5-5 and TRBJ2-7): DAGVTQSPTHLIKTRGQQVTLRCSPISGHKSVSWYQQVLGQGPQFIFQYYEKEERGRGNFPDRFSARQFPNYSSELNVNALLLGDSALYLCASSLGLAGSYEQYFGPGTRLTVT.

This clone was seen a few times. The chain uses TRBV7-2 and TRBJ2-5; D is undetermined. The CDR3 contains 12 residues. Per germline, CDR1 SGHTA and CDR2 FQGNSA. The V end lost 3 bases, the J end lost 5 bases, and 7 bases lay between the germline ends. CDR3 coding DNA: TGTGCCAGCAGCTTTGGCTTTGAGACCCAGTACTTC. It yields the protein CASSFGFETQYF.

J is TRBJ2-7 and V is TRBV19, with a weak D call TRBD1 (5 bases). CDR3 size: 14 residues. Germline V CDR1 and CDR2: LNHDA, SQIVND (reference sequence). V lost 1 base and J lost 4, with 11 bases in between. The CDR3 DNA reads TGTGCCAGTAGTATAGGCAGGGATCGATACGAGCAGTACTTC. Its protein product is CASSIGRDRYEQYF.

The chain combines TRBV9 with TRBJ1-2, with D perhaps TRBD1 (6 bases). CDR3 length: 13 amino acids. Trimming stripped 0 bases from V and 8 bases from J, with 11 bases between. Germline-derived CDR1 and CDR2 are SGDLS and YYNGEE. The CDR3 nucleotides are TGTGCCAGCAGCGTAGGGAAGGGGGACGGCTACACCTTC. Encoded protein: CASSVGKGDGYTF.

The CDR3 loop is CAGEGRTQYF. CDR3 nucleotide sequence: TGTGCCGGGGAGGGCCGGACCCAGTACTTC. The chain uses TRBV30 and TRBJ2-5; 7 nucleotides agree with TRBD2. Germline V gene sequence: CDR1 GTSNPN, CDR2 SVGIG (reference sequence). The CDR3 is 10 amino acids. The trim removed 8 bases at V and 7 bases at J, leaving 4 bases unmatched.

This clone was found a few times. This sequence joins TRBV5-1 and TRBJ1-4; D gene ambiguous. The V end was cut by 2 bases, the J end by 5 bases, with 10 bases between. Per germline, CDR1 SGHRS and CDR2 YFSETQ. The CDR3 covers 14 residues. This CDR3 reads CASSFSGSNEKLFF. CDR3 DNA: TGCGCCAGCAGCTTCTCAGGAAGCAATGAAAAACTGTTTTTT.

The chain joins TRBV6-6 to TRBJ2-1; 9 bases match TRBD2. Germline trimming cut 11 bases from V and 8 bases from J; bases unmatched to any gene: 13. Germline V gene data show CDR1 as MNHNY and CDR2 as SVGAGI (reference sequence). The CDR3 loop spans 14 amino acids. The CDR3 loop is CAGAQSGGRDEQFF. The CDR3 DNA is TGTGCCGGGGCCCAGAGCGGGGGGCGGGATGAGCAGTTCTTC.

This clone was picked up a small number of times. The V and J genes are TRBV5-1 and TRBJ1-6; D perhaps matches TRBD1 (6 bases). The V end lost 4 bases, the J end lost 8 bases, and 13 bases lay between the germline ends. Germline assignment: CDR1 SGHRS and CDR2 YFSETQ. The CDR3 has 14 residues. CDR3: CASSPRDTDSPLHF. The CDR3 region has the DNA TGCGCCAGCAGCCCCCGGGACACCGATTCACCCCTCCACTTT.

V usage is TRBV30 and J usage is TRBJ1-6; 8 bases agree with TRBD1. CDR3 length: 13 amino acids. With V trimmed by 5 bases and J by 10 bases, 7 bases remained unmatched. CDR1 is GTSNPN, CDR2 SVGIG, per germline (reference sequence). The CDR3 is CAWAQGAESPLHF. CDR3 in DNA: TGTGCCTGGGCTCAGGGGGCTGAATCACCCCTCCACTTT.

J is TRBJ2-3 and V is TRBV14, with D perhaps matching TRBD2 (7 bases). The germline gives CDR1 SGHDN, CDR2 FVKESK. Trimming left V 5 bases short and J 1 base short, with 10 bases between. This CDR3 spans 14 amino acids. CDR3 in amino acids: CASSGGGRTDTQYF. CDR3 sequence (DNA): TGTGCCAGCAGCGGCGGGGGCCGCACAGATACGCAGTATTTT.

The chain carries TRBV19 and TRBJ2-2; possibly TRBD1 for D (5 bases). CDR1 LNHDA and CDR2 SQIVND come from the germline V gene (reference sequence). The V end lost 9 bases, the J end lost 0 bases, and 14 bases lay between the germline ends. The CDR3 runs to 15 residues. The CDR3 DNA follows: TGTGCCAGCGATAGGGGCAGGTCGAACACCGGGGAGCTGTTTTTT. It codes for CASDRGRSNTGELFF. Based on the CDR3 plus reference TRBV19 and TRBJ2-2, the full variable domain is DGGITQSPKYLFRKEGQNVTLSCEQNLNHDAMYWYRQDPGQGLRLIYYSQIVNDFQKGDIAEGYSVSREKKESFPLTVTSAQKNPTAFYLCASDRGRSNTGELFFGEGSRLTVL.

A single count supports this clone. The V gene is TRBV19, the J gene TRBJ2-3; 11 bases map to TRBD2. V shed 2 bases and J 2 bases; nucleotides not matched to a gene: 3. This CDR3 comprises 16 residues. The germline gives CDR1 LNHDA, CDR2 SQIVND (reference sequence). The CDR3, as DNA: TGTGCCAGTAGTATAACTAGCGGGAGACCCACAGATACGCAGTATTTT. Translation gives CASSITSGRPTDTQYF.